This TCR beta chain was identified in a study of post-analysis software for immune sequencing data. Study context: Relapsing-remitting, secondary progressive and progressive-relapsing multiple sclerosis courses were included.

A remark on this clonotype: Its antigen is undetermined.

Overall study findings and caveats: The normalized Chao1 diversity of multiple sclerosis patients was significantly lower than that of controls. Under F measure analysis, samples from one preparation batch co-clustered strongly. Patients carried roughly five TRBV segments more frequently than controls did, and TRBV5-6, TRBV5-1 and TRBV20-1 were among them.

With 0 bases clipped from V and 0 bases from J, the junction kept 4 bases outside the gene matches. CDR3 length: 17 amino acids. Unique molecular identifiers were present in the TCR beta cDNA libraries. T cells numbering roughly 1 to 10 million yielded cDNA molecules that totaled some 500,000. TCRdb processed the PCR reads anew with MiXCR; each CDR3 protein has one entry. The profile shows approximately 460,000 distinct CDR3 sequences, around 40% of them singletons. The V call is TRBV12-3 or TRBV12-4, the J call TRBJ2-3, with 9 bases that match TRBD2. The sequencing input was blood. The TCR originated in a girl under 18 with multiple sclerosis. CDR3 residues: CASSLAFLAGSTDTQYF. DNA of the CDR3: TGTGCCAGCAGTTTAGCGTTCCTAGCGGGAAGCACAGATACGCAGTATTTT.